The 26 T cell receptor beta chains below all came from one sample that was sequenced in a study of blood T cell repertoires in COVID-19 (dated by TCRdb to about 2020). The library was obtained by the immunoSEQ multiplex PCR assay. Held by TCRdb, this immuneACCESS table contains in-frame sequences only and omits some clones. Under half of the omission traces to an unresolved V gene where checked; the cause of the rest is unknown. This sample has 150,000 to 200,000 clones in its table, and approximately 87% of those were observed once. The ten largest clones take up more than 3% of the sample. The sequencing sample was made of peripheral blood. Receptors were obtained from a woman between 65 and 79 years old with acute or convalescent COVID-19.

V gene TRBV30 combines with J gene TRBJ1-6; D is ambiguous. V dropped 3 bases and J dropped 4 bases, with 13 bases sitting between them. Germline CDR1 reads GTSNPN; CDR2 reads SVGIG (reference sequence). The CDR3 contains 15 residues. DNA of the CDR3: TGTGCCTGGAGCGCTCACAGTGGTTATAATTCACCCCTCCACTTT. Its translation: CAWSAHSGYNSPLHF.

The gene calls are TRBV5-1 and TRBJ1-4; TRBD1 aligns across 10 bases. CDR3 length equals 17 residues. J lost 10 bases, V lost 2 bases, and 14 bases had no gene match. Germline CDR1 reads SGHRS; CDR2 reads YFSETQ. CDR3 bases: TGCGCCAGCAGCTTAGGTCCACCGGGACAGGGGCTGCTAAAACTGTTTTTT. It is translated as CASSLGPPGQGLLKLFF.

The chain links TRBV6-5 to TRBJ2-1; a weak D match, TRBD2 (6 bases). The CDR3 covers 15 residues. V was shortened by 6 bases and J by 2 bases, with 14 bases between the two germline ends. CDR1 and CDR2 (germline): MNHEY, SVGAGI. The CDR3 loop reads CASSRQLAPYNEQFF. The CDR3 coding sequence is TGTGCCAGCAGCCGCCAACTAGCACCCTACAATGAGCAGTTCTTC.

J is TRBJ2-3 and V is TRBV4-1; tentatively, D is TRBD1 (6 bases). The length of the CDR3 is 13 residues. V was shortened by 3 bases and J by 2 bases, with 6 bases between the two germline ends. Germline V gene lookup returns CDR1 MGHRA and CDR2 YSYEKL. The CDR3: CASSQGHTDTQYF. In DNA form, the CDR3 reads TGCGCCAGCAGCCAGGGACACACAGATACGCAGTATTTT.

This clone was picked up a small number of times. This rearrangement joins TRBV5-6 to TRBJ2-5; 11 positions agree with TRBD2. CDR3 length: 15 amino acids. Germline CDR1 SGHDT, CDR2 YYEEEE. Trimming took 6 bases from V and 0 from J; bases not matched to a gene: 4. The CDR3 spells CASTQGLADQETQYF. CDR3 sequence (DNA): TGTGCCAGCACCCAGGGACTAGCGGACCAAGAGACCCAGTACTTC.

The genes are TRBV6-1 and TRBJ1-6; 8 nucleotides match TRBD1. The CDR3 contains 13 residues. CDR1 is MNHNS and CDR2 is SASEGT in the germline V gene. V lost 5 bases and J lost 7; bases outside the gene matches: 1. CDR3 loop: CASSWDRNSPLHF. CDR3 DNA: TGTGCCAGCAGTTGGGACAGGAATTCACCCCTCCACTTT.

In its sample, this clone was seen once. This sequence joins TRBV7-9 and TRBJ2-7; no firm D call. This CDR3 comprises 12 residues. Looked up from germline, CDR1 is SEHNR and CDR2 is FQNEAQ (reference sequence). The V and J ends lost 1 base and 6 bases respectively, with 7 bases between them. The CDR3 DNA is TGTGCCAGCAGCTTAGGCACAACCGAGCAGTACTTC. This codes for CASSLGTTEQYF. The full variable domain, in which reference TRBV7-9 and TRBJ2-7 provide the parts outside the CDR3, is DTGVSQNPRHKITKRGQNVTFRCDPISEHNRLYWYRQTLGQGPEFLTYFQNEAQLEKSRLLSDRFSAERPKGSFSTLEIQRTEQGDSAMYLCASSLGTTEQYFGPGTRLTVT.

This chain joins TRBV20-1 and TRBJ1-6; TRBD1 aligns across 10 bases. This CDR3 contains 15 residues. CDR1 is DFQATT and CDR2 is SNEGSKA in the germline V gene (reference sequence). With V trimmed by 3 bases and J by 7 bases, 6 bases remained unmatched. The CDR3 loop reads CSASERTGGNSPLHF. The CDR3 DNA is TGCAGTGCTAGTGAGAGGACAGGGGGGAATTCACCCCTCCACTTT.

The V call is TRBV10-2, the J call TRBJ2-1; a possible D gene is TRBD2 (6 bases). CDR3 size: 15 residues. V lost 3 bases and J 4 bases, leaving 13 bases between the germline ends. The germline CDR1 and CDR2 sequences are WSHSY and SAAADI. This CDR3 is CASSDRDSVYNEQFF. In nucleotides, the CDR3 is TGCGCCAGCAGTGATCGGGACTCGGTATACAATGAGCAGTTCTTC.

J is TRBJ2-5 and V is TRBV7-2; possibly TRBD1 for D (6 bases). Between the trimmed V and J ends, which lost 3 bases and 2 bases, there was a span of 16 bases. CDR3 length: 16 amino acids. Germline V gene sequence: CDR1 SGHTA, CDR2 FQGNSA. CDR3 region: CASSFQGLRGQETQYF. The DNA of the CDR3 is TGTGCCAGCAGCTTTCAGGGATTAAGGGGGCAAGAGACCCAGTACTTC.

The chain recombines TRBV18 with TRBJ1-1; 9 nucleotides agree with TRBD1. Looked up from germline, CDR1 is KGHSH and CDR2 is LQKENI. V gave up 4 bases and J gave up 1 base; unmatched junction bases: 7. The CDR3 has 16 amino acids. The CDR3, as DNA: TGTGCCAGCTCACACCGGGACAGGGTTTGGAACACTGAAGCTTTCTTT. It yields the protein CASSHRDRVWNTEAFF.

The gene calls are TRBV7-2 and TRBJ1-1, with D uncertain. The CDR3 is 16 amino acids. Germline V gene lookup returns CDR1 SGHTA and CDR2 FQGNSA. The V gene lost 1 base and the J gene lost 2 bases, with 14 bases spanning the gap. The CDR3 bases are TGTGCCAGCAGCTTAGAGTCCACAGTGCCCAACACTGAAGCTTTCTTT. This translates into CASSLESTVPNTEAFF.

This clone was observed a single time. The gene calls are TRBV9 and TRBJ1-1, with a possible D match to TRBD1 (5 bases). In germline, CDR1 is SGDLS, CDR2 YYNGEE. Between the trimmed V and J ends, which lost 0 bases and 4 bases, there was a span of 13 bases. This CDR3 contains 15 residues. This CDR3 reads CASSVEGTGLTEAFF. DNA for the CDR3: TGTGCCAGCAGCGTAGAGGGGACGGGACTCACTGAAGCTTTCTTT.

The rearrangement uses TRBV9 and TRBJ1-2; D not certain. V was clipped by 0 bases and J by 4 bases, with 13 bases between them. The CDR3 covers 15 residues. Germline V gene sequence: CDR1 SGDLS, CDR2 YYNGEE. The CDR3 bases are TGTGCCAGCAGCGTAGGAAGTCGGGGAAGCTATGGCTACACCTTC. Translated, it gives CASSVGSRGSYGYTF.

A few counts support this clone. The V and J genes are TRBV27 and TRBJ1-6; 11 nucleotides align to TRBD1. Trimming took 6 bases from V and 0 from J; bases not matched to a gene: 4. Germline V gene sequence: CDR1 MNHEY, CDR2 SMNVEV (reference sequence). CDR3 length: 17 amino acids. CDR3 region: CASRQDRGHSYNSPLHF. DNA for the CDR3: TGTGCCAGCAGACAGGACAGGGGGCACTCCTATAATTCACCCCTCCACTTT.

The V and J genes are TRBV20-1 and TRBJ1-1; the D is unclear. Trimming stripped 3 bases from V and 1 base from J, with 15 bases between. CDR3 size: 15 residues. The germline CDR1 and CDR2 sequences are DFQATT and SNEGSKA (reference sequence). The CDR3 DNA reads TGCAGTGCTAGTAATTTCTTGAGACAGAACACTGAAGCTTTCTTT. This encodes CSASNFLRQNTEAFF.

The V and J genes are TRBV7-9 and TRBJ1-3; 8 bases match TRBD1. Germline loops: CDR1 SEHNR, CDR2 FQNEAQ (reference sequence). After removal of 6 bases from V and 4 bases from J, the junction contained 14 bases not matched to a gene. CDR3 length equals 17 residues. The CDR3 nucleotides read TGTGCCAGCAGACCTTCCGGGACAGGTCTGGGGGGAAACACCATATATTTT. Protein: CASRPSGTGLGGNTIYF.

The V gene is TRBV7-9, the J gene TRBJ2-3; the D gene is possibly TRBD1 (5 bases). CDR1 and CDR2 (germline): SEHNR, FQNEAQ (reference sequence). This CDR3 is built from 14 residues. Trimming left V 2 bases short and J 4 bases short, with 10 bases between. The CDR3 loop is CASSLKGHADTQYF. The CDR3 coding sequence is TGTGCCAGCAGCTTAAAAGGACACGCAGATACGCAGTATTTT. Full variable domain (outside the CDR3, taken from reference TRBV7-9 and TRBJ2-3): DTGVSQNPRHKITKRGQNVTFRCDPISEHNRLYWYRQTLGQGPEFLTYFQNEAQLEKSRLLSDRFSAERPKGSFSTLEIQRTEQGDSAMYLCASSLKGHADTQYFGPGTRLTVL.

The rearrangement uses TRBV18 and TRBJ1-5, with D tentatively TRBD1 (5 bases). Trimming stripped 3 bases from V and 7 bases from J, with 10 bases between. Germline values: CDR1 KGHSH, CDR2 LQKENI. The CDR3 contains 13 residues. The CDR3 region is CASSPAGRQPQHF. The CDR3 nucleotides are TGTGCCAGCTCACCGGCAGGGCGGCAGCCCCAGCATTTT.

This clone has only a few counts. The gene calls are TRBV6-2 or TRBV6-3 and TRBJ1-5; D perhaps matches TRBD1 (5 bases). Trimming left V 2 bases short and J 0 bases short, with 14 bases between. CDR1 MNHEY and CDR2 SVGEGT come from the germline V gene. CDR3 size: 17 residues. CDR3 bases: TGTGCCAGCAGTTACGCCTGGACATCCCATAGCAATCAGCCCCAGCATTTT. This translates into CASSYAWTSHSNQPQHF.

The chain combines TRBV24-1 with TRBJ2-3; 8 bases match TRBD2. The trim removed 5 bases at V and 4 bases at J, leaving 10 bases unmatched. CDR3 length equals 16 residues. CDR1 and CDR2 from the germline V gene are KGHDR and SFDVKD. CDR3 loop: CATSGSSGSFADTQYF. CDR3 bases: TGTGCCACCAGTGGGTCGAGCGGGAGTTTCGCAGATACGCAGTATTTT.

J is TRBJ2-5 and V is TRBV9, with 12 bases aligning to TRBD2. Per germline, CDR1 SGDLS and CDR2 YYNGEE. CDR3 length: 15 amino acids. V trimming: 0 bases; J trimming: 6 bases; junction bases outside the gene matches: 3. In DNA form, the CDR3 reads TGTGCCAGCAGCGTAGGACTAGCGGGAGTAAAGACCCAGTACTTC. Its translation is CASSVGLAGVKTQYF.

The chain is built from TRBV5-1 and TRBJ2-5; TRBD1 aligns across 7 bases. The germline CDR1 and CDR2 sequences are SGHRS and YFSETQ. The CDR3 loop spans 15 amino acids. The V segment lost 0 bases and the J segment 1 base; nucleotides outside the gene matches: 3. The CDR3 loop reads CASSLVTGSQETQYF. CDR3 sequence (DNA): TGCGCCAGCAGCTTGGTGACAGGGAGCCAAGAGACCCAGTACTTC.

This clone was seen just once. The chain links TRBV27 to TRBJ1-1, with D perhaps TRBD1 (5 bases). Germline CDR1 reads MNHEY; CDR2 reads SMNVEV (reference sequence). The V end lost 6 bases, the J end lost 6 bases, and 8 bases lay between the germline ends. This CDR3 spans 11 amino acids. The CDR3 DNA reads TGTGCCAGCAGGGAGGGGTCTGAAGCTTTCTTT. Translating it yields CASREGSEAFF.

This clone was recorded only once. The chain couples TRBV5-3 to TRBJ1-2; D unclear. TRBV5-3 counts as an open reading frame of uncertain function. Trimming stripped 3 bases from V and 1 base from J, with 10 bases between. This CDR3 contains 14 residues. This chain's CDR3 is CARSCPGFNYGYTF. CDR3 DNA sequence: TGTGCCAGAAGCTGTCCCGGGTTTAACTATGGCTACACCTTC.

This sequence joins TRBV3-1 (or the pseudogene TRBV3-2) and TRBJ2-1; 12 bases fit TRBD1. Trimming at V came to 5 bases and at J to 8 bases, leaving 10 bases not matched to a gene. The CDR3 has 16 residues. Germline lookup yields CDR1 LGHDT and CDR2 YNNKEL (reference sequence). The CDR3 reads CASSWWTGTGGDEQFF. CDR3 sequence (DNA): TGTGCCAGCAGCTGGTGGACCGGGACAGGGGGCGATGAGCAGTTCTTC.